The 20 T cell receptor beta chains below were found in one sample sequenced in a study of neurological immune-mediated disorders. The time point denotes: longitudinal time-point 2. TCRdb re-called the 5' RACE reads with MiXCR, one entry per CDR3 protein. The data hold some 60,000 distinct CDR3 sequences, with roughly 10% observed a single time. Sequencing input: PBMCs. The receptor source for this set is a man younger than 45 in good health.

This clonotype came up many times. V and J are TRBV5-1 and TRBJ2-7; the match to TRBD1 covers 12 bases. Germline V gene data show CDR1 as SGHRS and CDR2 as YFSETQ. With V trimmed by 0 bases and J by 4 bases, 2 bases remained unmatched. The CDR3 consists of 15 residues. In nucleotides, the CDR3 is TGCGCCAGCAGCTTGGGGGACAGGGGGCTGTACGAGCAGTACTTC. This translates into CASSLGDRGLYEQYF. The full variable domain, its missing parts supplied by reference TRBV5-1 and TRBJ2-7, is KAGVTQTPRYLIKTRGQQVTLSCSPISGHRSVSWYQQTPGQGLQFLFEYFSETQRNKGNFPGRFSGRQFSNSRSEMNVSTLELGDSALYLCASSLGDRGLYEQYFGPGTRLTVT.

Many counts were recorded for this clonotype. The chain uses TRBV25-1 and TRBJ2-3; 7 bases match TRBD2. The ends lost 8 bases at V and 0 bases at J; junction bases unmatched: 14. CDR1 and CDR2 from the germline V gene are MGHDK and SYGVNS. The CDR3 has 17 residues. The DNA of the CDR3 is TGTGCCAGCTCCCCGATACAAGCGGGGACTAGCACAGATACGCAGTATTTT. Translation gives CASSPIQAGTSTDTQYF.

This clonotype was detected ten times or more. This rearrangement joins TRBV6-6 to TRBJ2-2, with D uncertain. Germline loops: CDR1 MNHNY, CDR2 SVGAGI (reference sequence). The CDR3 consists of 14 residues. Deletions cut 5 bases from V and 3 bases from J, with 10 bases between. The CDR3 loop reads CASSPRPDTGELFF. CDR3 DNA sequence: TGTGCCAGCAGTCCCCGGCCCGACACCGGGGAGCTGTTTTTT.

This clonotype was counted at least ten times. The rearrangement uses TRBV20-1 and TRBJ1-1; tentatively, D is TRBD1 (6 bases). This CDR3 is built from 18 residues. CDR1 and CDR2 (germline): DFQATT, SNEGSKA (reference sequence). The V and J ends lost 0 bases and 0 bases respectively, with 20 bases between them. CDR3 amino acids: CSARDRGDWSRMNTEAFF. For the CDR3, the DNA is TGCAGTGCTAGAGATAGGGGGGATTGGTCGAGGATGAACACTGAAGCTTTCTTT.

This clonotype occurred many times. The V gene is TRBV19, the J gene TRBJ1-5, with D unclear. Germline V gene lookup returns CDR1 LNHDA and CDR2 SQIVND (reference sequence). This CDR3 has 15 residues. The germline V and J ends were trimmed by 0 bases and 7 bases, with 13 bases remaining between them. As DNA, the CDR3 is TGTGCCAGTAGTATAGATGGGGAAGCTTTACAGCCCCAGCATTTT. It specifies CASSIDGEALQPQHF.

This clonotype occurred a few times. The chain uses TRBV6-1 and TRBJ1-1; 7 positions agree with TRBD1. The CDR3 length is 16 residues. Germline V gene data show CDR1 as MNHNS and CDR2 as SASEGT. The ends lost 2 bases at V and 1 base at J; junction bases unmatched: 7. This chain's CDR3 is CASSETMTGSNTEAFF. CDR3 sequence (DNA): TGTGCCAGCAGTGAAACTATGACAGGGTCGAACACTGAAGCTTTCTTT.

This clonotype was seen ten or more times. The chain links TRBV7-9 to TRBJ2-7; 12 nucleotides match TRBD1. This CDR3 comprises 15 residues. Trimming cost V 0 bases and J 5 bases; bases outside gene matches: 2. Germline CDR1 reads SEHNR; CDR2 reads FQNEAQ (reference sequence). The CDR3 protein is CASSLAGTGGHEQYF. DNA for the CDR3: TGTGCCAGCAGCTTAGCGGGGACAGGGGGCCACGAGCAGTACTTC.

This clonotype was observed many times. V and J are TRBV5-1 and TRBJ2-1; 15 bases are shared with TRBD2. Losses at the gene ends were 4 bases for V and 1 base for J; bases not matched to a gene: 3. The CDR3 is made up of 17 amino acids. The germline V gene encodes CDR1 SGHRS and CDR2 YFSETQ. CDR3 bases: TGCGCCAGCAGCGGAGGGACTAGCGGGAGGTCCTACAATGAGCAGTTCTTC. Translated, it gives CASSGGTSGRSYNEQFF.

In this sample, this clonotype turned up many times. The CDR3, as DNA: TGTGCCAGTAGTCCCGGGACAGGGATGAATCAGCCCCAGCATTTT. It translates to CASSPGTGMNQPQHF. The chain couples TRBV19 to TRBJ1-5, with 9 nucleotides matching TRBD1. This CDR3 region has 15 residues. With 5 bases clipped from V and 4 bases from J, the junction kept 6 bases outside the gene matches. The germline CDR1 and CDR2 sequences are LNHDA and SQIVND (reference sequence).

A few counts support this clonotype. V is TRBV18 and J is TRBJ1-4; the D gene is possibly TRBD1 (6 bases). The CDR3 is made up of 13 amino acids. CDR1 KGHSH and CDR2 LQKENI come from the germline V gene. The ends were cut back, 8 bases at V and 8 bases at J, with 15 bases in the middle. As DNA, the CDR3 is TGTGCCAGCGCGGACAGCTCGGGGGAAAAACTGTTTTTT. This translates into CASADSSGEKLFF.

This clonotype has a count of ten or more. This chain links TRBV5-1 with TRBJ2-7; D ambiguous. This CDR3 contains 13 residues. In germline, CDR1 is SGHRS, CDR2 YFSETQ. Trimming removed 0 bases from V and 2 bases from J, with 6 bases in between. DNA of the CDR3: TGCGCCAGCAGCTTGGGGTCCACCTACGAGCAGTACTTC. Its translation: CASSLGSTYEQYF. Full variable domain (remainder filled in from reference TRBV5-1 and TRBJ2-7): KAGVTQTPRYLIKTRGQQVTLSCSPISGHRSVSWYQQTPGQGLQFLFEYFSETQRNKGNFPGRFSGRQFSNSRSEMNVSTLELGDSALYLCASSLGSTYEQYFGPGTRLTVT.

As concerns this clonotype: A read error may explain this, as a much larger clone is one base away. This chain links TRBV5-1 with TRBJ2-1; 8 nucleotides agree with TRBD2. This CDR3 is built from 15 residues. Unmatched junction bases numbered 4, after V lost 3 bases and J lost 2 bases. Germline CDR1 and CDR2: SGHRS and YFSETQ. CDR3 loop: CASSSVSGAYNEQFF. Written as DNA, the CDR3 is TGCGCCAGCAGCTCGGTTAGCGGGGCCTACAATGAGCAGTTCTTC.

This clonotype was counted ten times or more. The chain links TRBV27 to TRBJ2-7; D is tentatively TRBD1 or TRBD2 (5 bases each). V lost 5 bases and J 3 bases, leaving 17 bases between the germline ends. Per germline, CDR1 MNHEY and CDR2 SMNVEV (reference sequence). The CDR3 has 15 residues. As DNA, the CDR3 is TGTGCCAGCAGTCTTTTTCGGGGACGGGGCTACGAGCAGTACTTC. As protein: CASSLFRGRGYEQYF.

This clonotype was picked up many times. A junction end diverges from the germline sequence, so it may reflect a read error. The chain joins TRBV5-1 to TRBJ2-7, with D possibly being TRBD1 (5 bases). The germline CDR1 and CDR2 sequences are SGHRS and YFSETQ. The CDR3 is 13 residues long. Here the CDR3 DNA reads TGCGCCAGCAGCTTGGGGGGCTCCGACGAGCAGTACTTC. Its translation is CASSLGGSDEQYF.

This clonotype was seen repeatedly, ten times or more. Compared with germline, one end of the junction differs, possibly owing to a read error. V usage is TRBV5-1 and J usage is TRBJ2-1; TRBD2 agrees at 7 bases. There are 14 residues in the CDR3. The V gene's germline CDR1 is SGHRS and CDR2 YFSETQ. The CDR3 DNA reads as TGTGCCAGCAGTTTAGGGACTACTTACAATGAGCAGTTCTTC. Its translation: CASSLGTTYNEQFF. Together with reference TRBV5-1 and TRBJ2-1, the CDR3 gives the full variable domain: KAGVTQTPRYLIKTRGQQVTLSCSPISGHRSVSWYQQTPGQGLQFLFEYFSETQRNKGNFPGRFSGRQFSNSRSEMNVSTLELGDSALYLCASSLGTTYNEQFFGPGTRLTVL.

A note on this clonotype: A clone one base away is much larger, so this may be a read error. V and J are TRBV7-2 and TRBJ2-5; no clear D. The CDR3 covers 13 residues. Germline V gives CDR1 SGHTA, CDR2 FQGNSA. CDR3 in DNA: TGTGTCAGCAGCTTAGTGGTGGAAGAGACCCAGTACTTC. This gives the protein CVSSLVVEETQYF.

This clonotype has at least ten counts. J is TRBJ1-6 and V is TRBV7-2; 8 bases fit TRBD1. The CDR3 has 15 residues. Germline V gene lookup returns CDR1 SGHTA and CDR2 FQGNSA. V shed 5 bases, J shed 13 bases, and the junction held 13 bases outside the gene matches. This CDR3 reads CASSQQTGVIHPLHF. CDR3 DNA sequence: TGTGCCAGCAGCCAACAGACAGGGGTGATCCACCCCCTCCACTTT.

In this sample, this clonotype turned up many times. The rearrangement uses TRBV27 and TRBJ2-7; 7 bases align to TRBD2. Germline CDR1 is MNHEY and CDR2 is SMNVEV (reference sequence). Trimming cost V 2 bases and J 0 bases; bases outside gene matches: 4. This CDR3 has 15 residues. The CDR3 is CASSLTTGGSYEQYF. The CDR3 coding sequence is TGTGCCAGCAGTTTAACCACGGGAGGCTCCTACGAGCAGTACTTC.

This clonotype was observed at least ten times. V is TRBV5-1 and J is TRBJ2-1; no clear D gene. Germline loops: CDR1 SGHRS, CDR2 YFSETQ. V was shortened by 2 bases and J by 4 bases, with 13 bases between the two germline ends. This CDR3 region has 15 residues. The chain's CDR3 is CASSFVSVGYNEQFF. CDR3 nucleotide sequence: TGCGCCAGCAGCTTTGTCTCGGTGGGGTACAATGAGCAGTTCTTC.

This clonotype was seen ten or more times. The chain carries TRBV20-1 and TRBJ1-5; 8 bases align to TRBD1. Unmatched junction bases numbered 3, after V lost 6 bases and J lost 2 bases. The CDR3 spans 13 residues. Germline loops: CDR1 DFQATT, CDR2 SNEGSKA (reference sequence). As DNA, the CDR3 is TGCAGTGCAAAGGACAGGGGCAATCAGCCCCAGCATTTT. Encoded protein: CSAKDRGNQPQHF.